The T cell receptor (beta chain) under discussion was sequenced for a study of T cell changes during pregnancy in multiple sclerosis. Sequencing was performed with immunoSEQ multiplex PCR; in TCRdb, only in-frame clones are kept and a portion is missing. The sample has about 68,000 clones, 92% seen once. The germline CDR1 and CDR2 sequences are SGHNT and YYREEE (reference sequence). The CDR3 runs 13 residues. The ends were cut back, 4 bases at V and 9 bases at J, with 14 bases in the middle. The material sequenced was peripheral blood, taken in the second trimester of pregnancy. V and J are TRBV5-4 and TRBJ2-1; weak D call: TRBD2 (6 bases). This TCR came from a female donor in good health, enrolled as a control in a pregnancy study. The CDR3 bases are TGTGCCAGCAGCCTGTCGGGAGCGAGTGAGCAGTTCTTC. Encoded protein: CASSLSGASEQFF.